The TCR beta chain described here comes from a study of Ad26.COV2.S vaccination and SARS-CoV-2 variants. Study-level findings and limits: Measurement of non-spike TCR breadth gave similar results in vaccine and placebo recipients. Vaccinees displayed broader spike-specific TCR repertoires than placebo recipients.

This clone was seen only once. Its antigen remains unidentified. Specified treatment: around 19 received Ad26.COV2.S at low or high dose, single or two shots; about 5 received placebo; per-sample allocation not given. The investigators took samples on day 63 after the first vaccine or placebo injection. The method was immunoSEQ multiplex PCR; TCRdb's version includes in-frame clones alone and lacks a portion of them. The sample records roughly 400,000 clones, less than 95% being singletons. This receptor was obtained from a person aged 18 to 65 who received the Ad26.COV2.S COVID-19 vaccine or a placebo. Material: peripheral blood, obtained in a trial of Ad26.COV2.S vaccine versus placebo.

For the CDR3, the DNA is TGTGCCAGCAGCTTTCGTAGACAGGGGGCGCCCGGGGAGCTGTTTTTT. Translation: CASSFRRQGAPGELFF. The V gene is TRBV7-9, the J gene TRBJ2-2, with 10 bases that match TRBD1. J gave up 6 bases and V 3 bases, and 7 bases lay outside the gene matches. Per the germline V gene, CDR1 is SEHNR and CDR2 is FQNEAQ (reference sequence). This CDR3 is built from 16 residues.